This passage covers 9 T cell receptor beta chains from one sample sequenced in a study of shared clonotypes between healthy human individuals. Sequenced by immunoSEQ multiplex PCR; TCRdb stores in-frame clones only, minus some. The sample carries 1,100,000 or so clones, around 78% recorded once. The sequenced sample consisted of memory CD4+ T cells from PBMCs. The subset here: CD45RA-negative fraction. The origin of the receptors is a man younger than 35 in good health. Some clones in this sample may be carry-over from other donors' samples.

The chain is built from TRBV5-5 and TRBJ2-5, with D maybe TRBD2 (5 bases). Trimming shortened V by 4 bases and J by 1 base, and 17 bases separated the two germline ends. The germline gives CDR1 SGHKS, CDR2 YYEKEE (reference sequence). CDR3 length: 16 residues. The CDR3 spells CASSTGLNTPQETQYF. The CDR3 region has the DNA TGTGCCAGCAGCACCGGACTCAACACGCCCCAAGAGACCCAGTACTTC. Based on the CDR3 plus reference TRBV5-5 and TRBJ2-5, the full variable domain is DAGVTQSPTHLIKTRGQQVTLRCSPISGHKSVSWYQQVLGQGPQFIFQYYEKEERGRGNFPDRFSARQFPNYSSELNVNALLLGDSALYLCASSTGLNTPQETQYFGPGTRLLVL.

This rearrangement joins TRBV18 to TRBJ2-2; tentative D call: TRBD2 (5 bases). The CDR3 spans 14 residues. Looked up from germline, CDR1 is KGHSH and CDR2 is LQKENI. The V gene lost 3 bases and the J gene lost 6 bases, with 11 bases spanning the gap. The CDR3 is CASSPERLAGELFF. CDR3 DNA sequence: TGTGCCAGCTCACCCGAGCGGCTCGCCGGGGAGCTGTTTTTT.

The chain couples TRBV29-1 to TRBJ1-2; D is unresolved. The germline V and J ends were trimmed by 3 bases and 2 bases, with 13 bases remaining between them. CDR3 length: 14 residues. Per germline, CDR1 SQVTM and CDR2 ANQGSEA. The CDR3 is CSVELLALNYGYTF. The CDR3 nucleotides read TGCAGCGTTGAGCTTCTGGCACTGAACTATGGCTACACCTTC. The full variable domain, completed using reference TRBV29-1 and TRBJ1-2, is SAVISQKPSRDICQRGTSLTIQCQVDSQVTMMFWYRQQPGQSLTLIATANQGSEATYESGFVIDKFPISRPNLTFSTLTVSNMSPEDSSIYLCSVELLALNYGYTFGSGTRLTVV.

The chain joins TRBV6-5 to TRBJ2-4; TRBD1 agrees at 7 bases. The CDR3 covers 13 residues. After removal of 6 bases from V and 6 bases from J, the junction contained 5 bases not matched to a gene. In germline, CDR1 is MNHEY, CDR2 SVGAGI. The CDR3 DNA is TGTGCCAGCAGGCAACAGGGGTTAAACATTCAGTACTTC. Translating it yields CASRQQGLNIQYF.

The genes are TRBV7-3 and TRBJ1-2; D is possibly TRBD1 (5 bases). The germline V gene encodes CDR1 SGHTA and CDR2 FQGTGA. Trimming left V 3 bases short and J 6 bases short, with 23 bases between. The length of the CDR3 is 17 residues. CDR3 protein: CASSFAGTSSFGDGYTF. The CDR3 nucleotides read TGTGCCAGCAGCTTCGCCGGGACGAGTTCATTCGGGGATGGCTACACCTTC.

V is TRBV30 and J is TRBJ2-7; D may be TRBD1 (5 bases). With 4 bases removed from V and 7 bases from J, the gap between germline ends came to 11 bases. This CDR3 spans 11 amino acids. CDR1 is GTSNPN and CDR2 is SVGIG in the germline V gene (reference sequence). Here the CDR3 DNA reads TGTGCCTGGAACAGGATAGAAGAGCAGTACTTC. Translation: CAWNRIEEQYF.

This clone has a single count. V usage is TRBV6-5 and J usage is TRBJ2-7, with 8 positions matching TRBD2. This CDR3 contains 14 residues. Germline loops: CDR1 MNHEY, CDR2 SVGAGI. V lost 6 bases, J lost 4 bases, and 8 bases stayed unmatched. The DNA of the CDR3 is TGTGCCAGCAGGGGCGGCCGGGAGGGGTACGAGCAGTACTTC. It codes for CASRGGREGYEQYF.

The chain links TRBV5-1 to TRBJ1-1; no reliable D call. CDR1 is SGHRS and CDR2 is YFSETQ in the germline V gene. Trimming left V 0 bases short and J 1 base short, with 10 bases between. The CDR3 is made up of 15 amino acids. The CDR3 loop is CASSLGRTQNTEAFF. CDR3 bases: TGCGCCAGCAGCTTGGGGCGGACCCAGAACACTGAAGCTTTCTTT.

The DNA for the CDR3 is TGTGCCAGCAGTGAAGCCCTCGCGCGGAACACCGGGGAGCTGTTTTTT. Translated, it gives CASSEALARNTGELFF. The chain is built from TRBV6-1 and TRBJ2-2; the D is unclear. V lost 0 bases, J lost 1 base, and 9 bases lay in between. Per the germline V gene, CDR1 is MNHNS and CDR2 is SASEGT. The CDR3 is 16 amino acids.